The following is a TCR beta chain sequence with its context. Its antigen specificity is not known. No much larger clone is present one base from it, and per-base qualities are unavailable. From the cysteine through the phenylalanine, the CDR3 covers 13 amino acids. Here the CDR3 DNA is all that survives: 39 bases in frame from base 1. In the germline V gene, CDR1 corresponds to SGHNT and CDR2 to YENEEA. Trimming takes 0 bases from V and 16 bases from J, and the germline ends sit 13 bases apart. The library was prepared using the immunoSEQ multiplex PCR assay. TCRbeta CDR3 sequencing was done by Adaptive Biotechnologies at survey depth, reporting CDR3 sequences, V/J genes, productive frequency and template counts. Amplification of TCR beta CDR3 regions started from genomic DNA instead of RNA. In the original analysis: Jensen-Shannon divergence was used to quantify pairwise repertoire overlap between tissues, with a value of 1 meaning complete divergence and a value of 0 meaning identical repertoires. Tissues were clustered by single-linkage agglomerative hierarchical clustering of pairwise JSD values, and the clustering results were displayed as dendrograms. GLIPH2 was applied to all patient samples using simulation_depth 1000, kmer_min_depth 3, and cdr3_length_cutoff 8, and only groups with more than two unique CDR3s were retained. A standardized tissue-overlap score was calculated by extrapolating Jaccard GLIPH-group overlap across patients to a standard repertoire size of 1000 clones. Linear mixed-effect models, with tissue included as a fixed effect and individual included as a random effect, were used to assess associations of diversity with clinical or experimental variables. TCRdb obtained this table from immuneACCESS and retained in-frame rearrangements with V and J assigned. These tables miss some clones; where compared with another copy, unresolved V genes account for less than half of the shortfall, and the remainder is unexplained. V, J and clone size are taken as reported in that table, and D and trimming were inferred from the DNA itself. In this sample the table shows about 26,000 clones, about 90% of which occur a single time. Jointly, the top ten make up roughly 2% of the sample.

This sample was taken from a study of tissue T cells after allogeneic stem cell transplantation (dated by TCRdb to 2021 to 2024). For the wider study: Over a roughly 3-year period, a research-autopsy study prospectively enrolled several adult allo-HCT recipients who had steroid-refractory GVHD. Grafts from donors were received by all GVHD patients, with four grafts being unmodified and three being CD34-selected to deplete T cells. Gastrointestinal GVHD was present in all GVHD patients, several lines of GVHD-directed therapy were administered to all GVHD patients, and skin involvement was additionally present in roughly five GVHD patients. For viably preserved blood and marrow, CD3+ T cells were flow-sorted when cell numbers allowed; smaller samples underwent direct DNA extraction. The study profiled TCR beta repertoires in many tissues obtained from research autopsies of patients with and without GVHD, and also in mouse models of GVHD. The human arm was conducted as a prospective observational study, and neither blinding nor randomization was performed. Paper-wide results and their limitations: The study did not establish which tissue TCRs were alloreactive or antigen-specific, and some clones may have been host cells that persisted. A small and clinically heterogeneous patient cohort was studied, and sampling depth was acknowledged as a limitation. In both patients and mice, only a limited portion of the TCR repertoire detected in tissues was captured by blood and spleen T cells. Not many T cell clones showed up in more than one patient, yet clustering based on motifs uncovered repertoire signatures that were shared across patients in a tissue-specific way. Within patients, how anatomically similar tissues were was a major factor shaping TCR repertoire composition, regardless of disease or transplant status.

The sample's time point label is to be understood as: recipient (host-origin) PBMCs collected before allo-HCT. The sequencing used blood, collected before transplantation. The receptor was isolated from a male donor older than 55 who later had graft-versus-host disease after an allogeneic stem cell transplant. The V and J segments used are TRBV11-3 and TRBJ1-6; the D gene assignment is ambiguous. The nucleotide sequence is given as TGTGCCAGCAGCTTAGACGCCCGGAGTTCTCTCCACTTT. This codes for CASSLDARSSLHF.